This T cell receptor beta chain was retrieved from a study of blood T cell repertoires in COVID-19. Background on the study: The United States, Italy and Spain provided the acute and convalescent COVID-19 samples. Sources were T cells, B-cell-depleted T cells, or PBMCs; the material itself was cDNA or gDNA.

CDR1 KGHSH and CDR2 LQKENI come from the germline V gene. The V end was cut by 5 bases, the J end by 9 bases, with 8 bases between. The CDR3 spans 11 residues. Repertoires were generated with immunoSEQ multiplex PCR, while TCRdb's copy carries only in-frame clones and drops some. Here the sample spans 75,000 to 95,000 clones, around 90% being singletons. J is TRBJ2-1 and V is TRBV18, with D unclear. The sample taken for sequencing was peripheral blood. This TCR derives from a middle-aged man with active COVID-19. The chain's CDR3 is CASSSRGEQFF. The DNA of the CDR3 is TGTGCCAGCTCATCGAGAGGTGAGCAGTTCTTC. The variable domain in full, with the rest retrieved from reference TRBV18 and TRBJ2-1, is NAGVMQNPRHLVRRRGQEARLRCSPMKGHSHVYWYRQLPEEGLKFMVYLQKENIIDESGMPKERFSAEFPKEGPSILRIQQVVRGDSAAYFCASSSRGEQFFGPGTRLTVL.